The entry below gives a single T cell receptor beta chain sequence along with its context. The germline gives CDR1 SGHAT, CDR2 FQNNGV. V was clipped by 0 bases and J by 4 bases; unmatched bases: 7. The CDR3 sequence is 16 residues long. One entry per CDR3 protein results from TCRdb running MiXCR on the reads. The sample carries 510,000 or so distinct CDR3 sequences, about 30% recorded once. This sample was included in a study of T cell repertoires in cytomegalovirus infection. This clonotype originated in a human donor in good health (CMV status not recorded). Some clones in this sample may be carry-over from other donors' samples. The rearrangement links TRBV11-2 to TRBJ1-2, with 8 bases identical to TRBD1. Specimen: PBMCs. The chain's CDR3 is CASSLDRGQAFYGYTF. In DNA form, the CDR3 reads TGTGCCAGCAGCTTAGATCGGGGACAGGCCTTCTATGGCTACACCTTC.